This T cell receptor beta chain came from a study of blood T cell repertoires in COVID-19 (dated by TCRdb to about 2020). In the study overall: Collaborator samples came from the United States, Italy and Spain and covered acute and convalescent phases of COVID-19. The material from the prospective study consisted of cDNA or gDNA derived from T cells, B-cell-depleted T cells, or PBMCs. Deeply sampled blood TCRbeta repertoires from subjects exposed to, actively infected with, or recovered from COVID-19 were included in the dataset. The repertoires were made available in a free public database intended to serve as a resource for research on the immune response to SARS-CoV-2. Samples were obtained from the ongoing ImmuneRACE study (first 160 participants) and from over 1,000 subjects provided by 6 global collaborators. Nearly every sample came with metadata listing a de-identified subject ID, COVID-19 status, age in years and sex. Where HLA class I and class II types were available, the types were taken from metadata supplied by the sample provider, not from assay-based typing.

As concerns this clone: The clone's antigen remains unknown. No base quality information exists; no much larger clone differs at one position.

Collaborating institutions collected whole blood in K2EDTA tubes following their own protocols. For TCRbeta analysis, collaborator samples were shipped as frozen whole blood, as isolated PBMCs, or as DNA extracted from either sample type. Overall results and qualifications from the work: The quantity of clinical and demographic metadata differed by source and by participant and was supplied without curation.

The junction carries 17 bases between V and J, which are trimmed by 7 bases and 5 bases respectively. Including cysteine and phenylalanine, the CDR3 has 13 amino acids. The CDR3 DNA has 39 bases and is translated from base 1. The germline V gene specifies SQVTM as CDR1 and ANQGSEA as CDR2. The immunoSEQ Assay, a bias-controlled multiplex PCR, was used to amplify TCRbeta CDR3 regions from genomic DNA. Per the source publication's procedure: Nucleated cell counts per sample were estimated from amplification of reference gene primers within the assay. Sequence reads were collapsed and filtered to measure the absolute abundance of every unique TCRbeta CDR3 rearrangement. For each sample, productive Simpson clonality was calculated as the square root of Simpson's diversity index over productive rearrangements. The table was pulled from immuneACCESS by TCRdb, which kept in-frame rearrangements only. Such tables lose some clones; where checked, under half of the loss comes from unresolved V genes, and the rest has no known cause. The D gene and trimming were derived from the DNA, and the V and J assignments and clone size from that table. The sample table shows 90,000 to 150,000 clones, and 80% to 90% are seen once. The leading ten clones occupy roughly 12% of the sample.

This chain joins TRBV29-1 to TRBJ1-2; 5 matching bases give a weak D call of TRBD1. Sequenced material: peripheral blood. The clonotype comes from a human donor in a cohort sampled during active COVID-19. The CDR3 corresponds to CSATGGEIYGYTF. Read as DNA, the sequence is TGCAGCGCCACGGGGGGGGAGATATATGGCTACACCTTC.